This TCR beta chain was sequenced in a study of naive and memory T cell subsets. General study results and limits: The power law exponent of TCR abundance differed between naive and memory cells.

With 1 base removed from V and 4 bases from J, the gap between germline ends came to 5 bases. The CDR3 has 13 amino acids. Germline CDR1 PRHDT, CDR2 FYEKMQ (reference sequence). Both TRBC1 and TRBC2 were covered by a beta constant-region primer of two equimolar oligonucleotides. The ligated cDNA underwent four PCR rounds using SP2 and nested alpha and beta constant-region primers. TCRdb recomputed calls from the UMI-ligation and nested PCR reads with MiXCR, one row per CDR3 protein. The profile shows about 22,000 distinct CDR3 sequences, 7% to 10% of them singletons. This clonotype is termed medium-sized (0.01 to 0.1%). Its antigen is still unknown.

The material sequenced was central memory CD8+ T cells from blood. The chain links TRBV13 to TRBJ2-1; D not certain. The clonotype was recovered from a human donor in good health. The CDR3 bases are TGTGCCAGCAGCTTAGTTTTTTACAATGAGCAGTTCTTC. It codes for CASSLVFYNEQFF.